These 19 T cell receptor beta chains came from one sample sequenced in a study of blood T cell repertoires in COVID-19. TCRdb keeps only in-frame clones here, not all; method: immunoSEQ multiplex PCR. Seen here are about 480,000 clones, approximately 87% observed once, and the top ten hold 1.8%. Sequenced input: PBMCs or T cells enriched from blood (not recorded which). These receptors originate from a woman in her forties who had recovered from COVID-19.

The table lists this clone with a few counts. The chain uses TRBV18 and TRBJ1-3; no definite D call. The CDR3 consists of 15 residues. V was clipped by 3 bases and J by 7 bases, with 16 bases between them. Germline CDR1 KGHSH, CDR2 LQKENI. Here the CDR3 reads CASSPVPQFRNTIYF. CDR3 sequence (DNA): TGTGCCAGCTCACCGGTTCCACAGTTTCGGAACACCATATATTTT.

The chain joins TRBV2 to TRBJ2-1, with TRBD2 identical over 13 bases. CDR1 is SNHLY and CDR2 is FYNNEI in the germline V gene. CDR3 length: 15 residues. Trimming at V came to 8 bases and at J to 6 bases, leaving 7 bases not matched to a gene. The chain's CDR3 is CASQGLAGDRNEQFF. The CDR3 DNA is TGTGCCAGCCAAGGACTAGCGGGAGACCGCAATGAGCAGTTCTTC.

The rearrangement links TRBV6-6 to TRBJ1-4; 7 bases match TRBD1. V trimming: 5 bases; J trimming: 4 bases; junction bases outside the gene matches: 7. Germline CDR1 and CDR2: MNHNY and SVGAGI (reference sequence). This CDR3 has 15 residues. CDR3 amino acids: CASSAGTANNEKLFF. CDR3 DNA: TGTGCCAGCAGTGCCGGGACAGCGAATAATGAAAAACTGTTTTTT.

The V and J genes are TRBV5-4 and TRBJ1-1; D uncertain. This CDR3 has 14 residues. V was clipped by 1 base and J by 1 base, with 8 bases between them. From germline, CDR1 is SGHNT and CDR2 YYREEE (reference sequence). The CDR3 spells CASSLKAENTEAFF. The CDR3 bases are TGTGCCAGCAGCTTGAAAGCTGAGAACACTGAAGCTTTCTTT.

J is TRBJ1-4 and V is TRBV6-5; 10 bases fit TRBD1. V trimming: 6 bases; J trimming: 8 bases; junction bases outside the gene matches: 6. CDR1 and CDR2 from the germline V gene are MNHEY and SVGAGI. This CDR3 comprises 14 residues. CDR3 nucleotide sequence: TGTGCCAGCAGAGAGACAGGGGGCAGCGAAAAACTGTTTTTT. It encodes CASRETGGSEKLFF.

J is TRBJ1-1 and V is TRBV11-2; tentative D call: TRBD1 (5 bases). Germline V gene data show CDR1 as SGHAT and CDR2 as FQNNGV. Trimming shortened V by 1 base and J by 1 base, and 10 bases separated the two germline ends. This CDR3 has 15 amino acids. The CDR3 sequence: CASSLVEGTNTEAFF. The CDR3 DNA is TGTGCCAGCAGCTTAGTGGAGGGGACGAACACTGAAGCTTTCTTT.

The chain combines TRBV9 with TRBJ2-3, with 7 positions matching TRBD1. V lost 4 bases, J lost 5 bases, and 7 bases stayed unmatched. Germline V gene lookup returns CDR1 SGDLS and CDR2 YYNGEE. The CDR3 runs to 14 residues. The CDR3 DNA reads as TGTGCCAGCAGCCCGCGACAGGGTGGAGATACGCAGTATTTT. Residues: CASSPRQGGDTQYF. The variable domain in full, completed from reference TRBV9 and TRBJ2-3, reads DSGVTQTPKHLITATGQRVTLRCSPRSGDLSVYWYQQSLDQGLQFLIQYYNGEERAKGNILERFSAQQFPDLHSELNLSSLELGDSALYFCASSPRQGGDTQYFGPGTRLTVL.

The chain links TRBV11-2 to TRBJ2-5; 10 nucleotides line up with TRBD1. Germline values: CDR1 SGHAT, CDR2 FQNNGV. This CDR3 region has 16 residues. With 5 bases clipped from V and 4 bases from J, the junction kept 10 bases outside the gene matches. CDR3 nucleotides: TGTGCCAGCAGCATCGGACAGGGGGGCTTTTTAGAGACCCAGTACTTC. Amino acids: CASSIGQGGFLETQYF.

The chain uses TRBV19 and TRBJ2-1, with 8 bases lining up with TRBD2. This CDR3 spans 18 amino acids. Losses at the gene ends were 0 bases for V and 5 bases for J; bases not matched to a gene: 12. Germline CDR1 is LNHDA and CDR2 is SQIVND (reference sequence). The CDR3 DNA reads TGTGCCAGTAGTATAGACTTACGATTTAGCGGGATAAACAATGAGCAGTTCTTC. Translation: CASSIDLRFSGINNEQFF.

The DNA of the CDR3 is TGTGCCAGTAGTACCCACCGACAGGGGGCGCACTATGAAAAACTGTTTTTT. Its translation: CASSTHRQGAHYEKLFF. The chain couples TRBV19 to TRBJ1-4, with 10 bases that match TRBD1. The CDR3 has 17 residues. The germline V gene encodes CDR1 LNHDA and CDR2 SQIVND (reference sequence). J lost 6 bases, V lost 4 bases, and 11 bases had no gene match.

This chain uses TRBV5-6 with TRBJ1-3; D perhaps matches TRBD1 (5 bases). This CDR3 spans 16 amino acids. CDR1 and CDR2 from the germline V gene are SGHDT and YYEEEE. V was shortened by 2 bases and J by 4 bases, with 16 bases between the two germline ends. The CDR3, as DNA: TGTGCCAGCAGCTTACCCGCTGACAGAAACGGAAACACCATATATTTT. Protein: CASSLPADRNGNTIYF. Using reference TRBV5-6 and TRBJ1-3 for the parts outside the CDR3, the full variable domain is DAGVTQSPTHLIKTRGQQVTLRCSPKSGHDTVSWYQQALGQGPQFIFQYYEEEERQRGNFPDRFSGHQFPNYSSELNVNALLLGDSALYLCASSLPADRNGNTIYFGEGSWLTVV.

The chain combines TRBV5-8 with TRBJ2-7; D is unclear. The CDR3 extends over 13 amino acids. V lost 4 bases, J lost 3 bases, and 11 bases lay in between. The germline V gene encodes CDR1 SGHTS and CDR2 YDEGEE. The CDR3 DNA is TGTGCCAGCAGCCCAGGCTTAGGCTACGAGCAGTACTTC. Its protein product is CASSPGLGYEQYF.

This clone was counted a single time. CDR3 in amino acids: CASSQVGVRYSGNTIYF. The CDR3 coding sequence is TGTGCCAGCAGCCAAGTAGGGGTCCGATACTCTGGAAACACCATATATTTT. This rearrangement joins TRBV14 to TRBJ1-3; a possible D gene is TRBD1 (5 bases). V was cut by 1 base and J by 0 bases, with 13 bases left in between. This CDR3 is 17 amino acids long. In germline, CDR1 is SGHDN, CDR2 FVKESK.

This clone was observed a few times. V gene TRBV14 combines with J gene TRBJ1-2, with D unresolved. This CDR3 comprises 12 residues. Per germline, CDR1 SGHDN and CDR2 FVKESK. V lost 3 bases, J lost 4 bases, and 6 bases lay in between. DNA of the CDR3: TGTGCCAGCAGCCATGGAGGCTATGGCTACACCTTC. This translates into CASSHGGYGYTF.

The CDR3, as DNA: TGTGCCAGCAGTTACTCGAGGTCAAACATGAACACTGAAGCTTTCTTT. Translated, it gives CASSYSRSNMNTEAFF. The V call is TRBV6-5, the J call TRBJ1-1, with D unresolved. The CDR3 sequence is 16 residues long. The germline CDR1 and CDR2 sequences are MNHEY and SVGAGI. Deletions cut 0 bases from V and 0 bases from J, with 11 bases between.

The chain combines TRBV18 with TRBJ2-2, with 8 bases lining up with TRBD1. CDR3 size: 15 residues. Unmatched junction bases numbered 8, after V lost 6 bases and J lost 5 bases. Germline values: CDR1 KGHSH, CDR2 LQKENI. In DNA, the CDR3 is TGTGCCAGCTCCCTGGGACAGGAGCCAACCGGGGAGCTGTTTTTT. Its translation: CASSLGQEPTGELFF. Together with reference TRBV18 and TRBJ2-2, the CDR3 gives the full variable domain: NAGVMQNPRHLVRRRGQEARLRCSPMKGHSHVYWYRQLPEEGLKFMVYLQKENIIDESGMPKERFSAEFPKEGPSILRIQQVVRGDSAAYFCASSLGQEPTGELFFGEGSRLTVL.

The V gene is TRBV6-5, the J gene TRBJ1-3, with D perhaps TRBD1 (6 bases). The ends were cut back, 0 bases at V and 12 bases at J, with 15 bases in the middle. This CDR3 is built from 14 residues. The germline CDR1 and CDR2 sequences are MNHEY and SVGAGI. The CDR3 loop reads CASSYSIAGDIIYF. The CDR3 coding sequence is TGTGCCAGCAGTTACTCGATTGCAGGGGATATCATATATTTT.

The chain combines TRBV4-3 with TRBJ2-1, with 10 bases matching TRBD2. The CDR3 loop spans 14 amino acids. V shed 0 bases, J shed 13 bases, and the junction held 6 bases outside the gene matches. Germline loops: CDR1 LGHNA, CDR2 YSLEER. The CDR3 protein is CASSQEASGRDQFF. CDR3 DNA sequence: TGCGCCAGCAGCCAAGAGGCTAGCGGGAGAGATCAGTTCTTC.

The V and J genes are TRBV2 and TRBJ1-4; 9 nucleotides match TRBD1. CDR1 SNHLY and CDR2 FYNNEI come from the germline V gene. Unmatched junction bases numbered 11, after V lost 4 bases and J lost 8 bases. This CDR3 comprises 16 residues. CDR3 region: CASSGYPGQGQEKLFF. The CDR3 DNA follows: TGTGCCAGCAGTGGCTATCCGGGACAGGGTCAGGAAAAACTGTTTTTT.